This TCR beta chain appears in the sequencing data of a study of T cells in narcolepsy. On the study more broadly: Patients with NT1 or NT2 and healthy control donors were enrolled. Points from the study as a whole: Some memory CD4+ repertoires had no autoreactive clone sequences. Healthy controls reportedly lacked the autoreactive clonotypes serially found in patients' blood. Autoreactive HCRT-specific and TRIB2-specific clonotypes were marked in same-patient CSF-versus-blood CD4+ comparisons.

Germline V lookup: CDR1 LGHNA, CDR2 YNFKEQ. CDR3 length: 16 amino acids. V was shortened by 0 bases and J by 8 bases, with 19 bases between the two germline ends. A word on this clone: Its antigen is unknown.

Sequencing used immunoSEQ multiplex PCR; TCRdb keeps in-frame clones, though not all of them. The data show about 33,000 clones, under 90% seen once. The specimen was CD45RA- memory CD4+ T cells from PBMCs. The sequence was collected from a human donor with narcolepsy. J is TRBJ1-2 and V is TRBV4-2, with D possibly TRBD1 on 5 matching bases. The CDR3, as DNA: TGTGCCAGCAGCCAAGATCTATTTCAGGGAAGTAACGGCTACACCTTC. This translates into CASSQDLFQGSNGYTF.